These 20 T cell receptor beta chains share one sample of origin, sequenced in a study of cytomegalovirus exposure and HLA in healthy donors (dated by TCRdb to 2015 to 2018). The receptor library was made with the immunoSEQ multiplex PCR assay. For the multiplex PCR, a mixture combining 60 forward primers for TCR Vbeta segments and 13 reverse primers for TCR Jbeta segments was used. In TCRdb, the immuneACCESS table is reduced to in-frame sequences with V and J assigned. These tables do not hold every clone; where another copy was compared, an unresolved V gene accounts for under half, and the others remain unexplained. The sample has under 200,000 clones on record, about 80% of them singletons. About 3.4% of the sample lies in the top ten. Source material: PBMCs. All receptors come from a man aged 40-49 years in good health and CMV-seropositive.

The chain couples TRBV7-2 to TRBJ2-7, with TRBD1 as a possible D gene (6 bases). The CDR3 contains 14 residues. Trimming pared 2 bases from V and 6 bases from J, leaving 14 bases between. Germline V gene lookup returns CDR1 SGHTA and CDR2 FQGNSA. In DNA form, the CDR3 reads TGTGCCAGCAGCTTAAAGACAGGTCAGGGCGAGCAGTACTTC. Translated, it gives CASSLKTGQGEQYF.

This clone was seen a few times. The junction departs from the called germline gene at one end, perhaps through a read error. The V call is TRBV6-5, the J call TRBJ2-7, with a weak D call TRBD2 (5 bases). Germline CDR1 reads MNHEY; CDR2 reads SVGAGI. The CDR3 loop spans 14 amino acids. CDR3 in DNA: TGTGCCAGCGGTTACAACCAGGACTCCCGGGAGCAGTACTTC. This encodes CASGYNQDSREQYF.

Remarks on this clone: Other nucleotide sequences from this sample produce the same CDR3. The V and J genes are TRBV4-3 and TRBJ1-2; 9 bases map to TRBD1. The CDR3 extends over 14 amino acids. Germline V gene lookup returns CDR1 LGHNA and CDR2 YSLEER. The junction had 1 base not matched to a gene; V was cut back by 1 base and J by 4 bases. CDR3 sequence: CASSQGQGGYGYTF. The CDR3, as DNA: TGCGCCAGCAGCCAAGGACAGGGGGGCTATGGCTACACCTTC.

The chain recombines TRBV6-5 with TRBJ2-7, with a tentative D call TRBD1 (5 bases). The CDR3 sequence is 15 residues long. Between the trimmed V and J ends, which lost 6 bases and 0 bases, there was a span of 15 bases. Germline lookup yields CDR1 MNHEY and CDR2 SVGAGI. CDR3 protein: CASRQGRTGSYEQYF. CDR3 sequence (DNA): TGTGCCAGCAGGCAGGGTAGGACGGGCTCCTACGAGCAGTACTTC.

The chain has TRBV6-1 and TRBJ1-2; D gene ambiguous. The V gene lost 4 bases and the J gene lost 3 bases, with 9 bases spanning the gap. The CDR3 runs to 13 residues. Germline V gene data show CDR1 as MNHNS and CDR2 as SASEGT. The CDR3 sequence is CASSVTVDYGYTF. For the CDR3, the DNA is TGTGCCAGCAGTGTCACAGTTGACTATGGCTACACCTTC.

This chain links TRBV5-1 with TRBJ2-2; unclear D gene. This CDR3 has 14 residues. V was shortened by 7 bases and J by 3 bases, with 13 bases between the two germline ends. The germline V gene encodes CDR1 SGHRS and CDR2 YFSETQ. The CDR3 DNA follows: TGCGCCAGCGCCCTTAAACGAGACACCGGGGAGCTGTTTTTT. Its translation: CASALKRDTGELFF.

The chain combines TRBV13 with TRBJ1-1; D is undetermined. Per germline, CDR1 PRHDT and CDR2 FYEKMQ (reference sequence). Trimming left V 7 bases short and J 4 bases short, with 7 bases between. This CDR3 has 11 residues. The DNA of the CDR3 is TGTGCCAGCACCAGGTCCACTGAAGCTTTCTTT. Residues: CASTRSTEAFF. Together with reference TRBV13 and TRBJ1-1, the CDR3 gives the full variable domain: AAGVIQSPRHLIKEKRETATLKCYPIPRHDTVYWYQQGPGQDPQFLISFYEKMQSDKGSIPDRFSAQQFSDYHSELNMSSLELGDSALYFCASTRSTEAFFGQGTRLTVV.

The chain has TRBV7-8 and TRBJ1-2; 8 nucleotides line up with TRBD1. The length of the CDR3 is 13 residues. Germline V lookup: CDR1 SGHVS, CDR2 FQNEAQ. After removal of 2 bases from V and 7 bases from J, the junction contained 3 bases not matched to a gene. This CDR3 reads CASSLTGGTGYTF. CDR3 DNA sequence: TGTGCCAGCAGCTTAACAGGGGGAACTGGCTACACCTTC. Drawing the rest from reference TRBV7-8 and TRBJ1-2, the complete variable domain is GAGVSQSPRYKVAKRGQDVALRCDPISGHVSLFWYQQALGQGPEFLTYFQNEAQLDKSGLPSDRFFAERPEGSVSTLKIQRTQQEDSAVYLCASSLTGGTGYTFGSGTRLTVV.

This chain uses TRBV29-1 with TRBJ2-1, with 7 positions matching TRBD2. The trim removed 5 bases at V and 10 bases at J, leaving 8 bases unmatched. Germline values: CDR1 SQVTM, CDR2 ANQGSEA. The CDR3 runs 12 residues. CDR3 loop: CSVLRGLGEQFF. DNA of the CDR3: TGCAGCGTTTTACGAGGACTAGGGGAGCAGTTCTTC.

The J gene is TRBJ1-2, the V gene TRBV7-9, with TRBD1 matching over 11 bases. The CDR3 covers 17 residues. The germline CDR1 and CDR2 sequences are SEHNR and FQNEAQ (reference sequence). Losses at the gene ends were 5 bases for V and 4 bases for J; bases not matched to a gene: 12. This CDR3 reads CASSQGQGGLSVYGYTF. The CDR3 DNA sequence: TGTGCCAGCAGCCAGGGACAGGGGGGCTTATCGGTCTATGGCTACACCTTC. The whole variable domain, filled in from reference TRBV7-9 and TRBJ1-2, reads DTGVSQNPRHKITKRGQNVTFRCDPISEHNRLYWYRQTLGQGPEFLTYFQNEAQLEKSRLLSDRFSAERPKGSFSTLEIQRTEQGDSAMYLCASSQGQGGLSVYGYTFGSGTRLTVV.

This chain connects TRBV28 to TRBJ2-1; 12 positions match TRBD2. V lost 5 bases, J lost 6 bases, and 11 bases stayed unmatched. This CDR3 contains 17 residues. CDR1 is MDHEN and CDR2 is SYDVKM in the germline V gene. This CDR3 reads CASSPGRASGRGNEQFF. The CDR3 DNA sequence: TGTGCCAGCAGTCCGGGCCGGGCTAGCGGGAGGGGCAATGAGCAGTTCTTC.

CDR3 coding DNA: TGTGCCAGCAGCTTACTAGCGGGAGAATGGAATGAGCAGTTCTTC. It codes for CASSLLAGEWNEQFF. The chain uses TRBV7-3 and TRBJ2-1, with 10 bases fitting TRBD2. V lost 2 bases, J lost 7 bases, and 5 bases stayed unmatched. This CDR3 is built from 15 residues. Per the germline V gene, CDR1 is SGHTA and CDR2 is FQGTGA.

The rearrangement links TRBV5-3 to TRBJ1-2; D not resolved. TRBV5-3 is given ORF status, its function remaining uncertain. Trimming stripped 4 bases from V and 8 bases from J, with 30 bases between. This CDR3 has 18 amino acids. The CDR3 nucleotides are TGTGCCAGAAGCGTATCATCTTGGTTCGGGTCGGGTACGCGGGGCTACACCTTC. Translation gives CARSVSSWFGSGTRGYTF.

The gene calls are TRBV11-3 and TRBJ1-2; D is undetermined. Trimming pared 0 bases from V and 5 bases from J, leaving 7 bases between. Germline CDR1 is SGHNT and CDR2 is YENEEA. This CDR3 region has 13 residues. CDR3 loop: CASSLDPSYGYTF. As DNA, the CDR3 is TGTGCCAGCAGCTTAGATCCCAGTTATGGCTACACCTTC.

V is TRBV19 and J is TRBJ2-7; D call uncertain. V was shortened by 5 bases and J by 4 bases, with 12 bases between the two germline ends. Germline V gene sequence: CDR1 LNHDA, CDR2 SQIVND (reference sequence). The CDR3 has 13 amino acids. CDR3 region: CASSASVPYEQYF. DNA of the CDR3: TGTGCCAGTAGTGCGTCGGTGCCATACGAGCAGTACTTC. Filled out from reference TRBV19 and TRBJ2-7, the complete variable domain reads DGGITQSPKYLFRKEGQNVTLSCEQNLNHDAMYWYRQDPGQGLRLIYYSQIVNDFQKGDIAEGYSVSREKKESFPLTVTSAQKNPTAFYLCASSASVPYEQYFGPGTRLTVT.

The chain couples TRBV5-1 to TRBJ2-5; TRBD2 agrees at 8 bases. Losses at the gene ends were 4 bases for V and 1 base for J; bases not matched to a gene: 15. The CDR3 totals 18 residues. Per germline, CDR1 SGHRS and CDR2 YFSETQ. Here the CDR3 DNA reads TGCGCCAGCAGCCTAATCCCGACGGGAGGGCCTATCCAAGAGACCCAGTACTTC. Protein product: CASSLIPTGGPIQETQYF.

V gene TRBV15 combines with J gene TRBJ2-5; D is possibly TRBD1 (6 bases). The germline V gene has CDR1 LNHNV and CDR2 YYDKDF (reference sequence). Between the trimmed V and J ends, which lost 0 bases and 4 bases, there was a span of 9 bases. The CDR3 extends over 14 amino acids. Here the CDR3 DNA reads TGTGCCACCAGCAGAGATAACAGGGTAGAGACCCAGTACTTC. It encodes CATSRDNRVETQYF.

This clone was counted a single time. The chain joins TRBV19 to TRBJ2-7; TRBD2 aligns across 9 bases. The CDR3 sequence is 15 residues long. Germline assignment: CDR1 LNHDA and CDR2 SQIVND (reference sequence). V gave up 5 bases and J gave up 5 bases; unmatched junction bases: 10. Here the CDR3 reads CASSEISGGINEQYF. The CDR3 coding sequence is TGTGCCAGTAGTGAAATTAGCGGGGGAATTAACGAGCAGTACTTC.

The rearrangement links TRBV7-2 to TRBJ2-2, with 7 bases aligning to TRBD1. The length of the CDR3 is 17 residues. Germline V CDR1 and CDR2: SGHTA, FQGNSA. V lost 2 bases, J lost 4 bases, and 10 bases stayed unmatched. This chain's CDR3 is CASSLPPGDSITGELFF. In nucleotides, the CDR3 is TGTGCCAGCAGCTTACCCCCCGGGGACAGTATCACCGGGGAGCTGTTTTTT.

This chain connects TRBV9 to TRBJ2-5; 12 bases are a match to TRBD2. This CDR3 has 17 residues. The ends lost 0 bases at V and 2 bases at J; junction bases unmatched: 5. Germline lookup yields CDR1 SGDLS and CDR2 YYNGEE. For the CDR3, the DNA is TGTGCCAGCAGCGTAGGACTAGCGGGGGCATCTCAAGAGACCCAGTACTTC. Translated: CASSVGLAGASQETQYF.